Detailed here is one T cell receptor (beta chain). Antigen specificity is unknown. The entry originates in a study of shared clonotypes between healthy human individuals. In the study overall: Each donor had three CD4 naive, three CD4 memory, two CD8 naive and one CD8 memory plate.

The data were produced by immunoSEQ multiplex PCR, yet TCRdb's version contains in-frame clones alone and is incomplete. This table has about 2.4 million clones, approximately 94% appearing once. CDR3 length equals 15 residues. With 2 bases clipped from V and 10 bases from J, the junction kept 6 bases outside the gene matches. Germline CDR1 is WSHSY and CDR2 is SAAADI. Whole-study results and caveats: Shared across a handful of donors were around 5% of the naive CD4 clonotypes. Among the subsets, naive ones generally showed larger estimated richness than memory ones.

Sequenced sample: naive CD4+ T cells sorted from blood. Subset denoted: CD45RA+ positively selected. The chain has TRBV10-2 and TRBJ1-6, with 9 bases that match TRBD1. The TCR sequence derives from a young man in good health. CDR3 nucleotide sequence: TGCGCCAGCAGTGAGATCGGGACAGGGAGGTCACCCCTCCACTTT. This gives the protein CASSEIGTGRSPLHF.